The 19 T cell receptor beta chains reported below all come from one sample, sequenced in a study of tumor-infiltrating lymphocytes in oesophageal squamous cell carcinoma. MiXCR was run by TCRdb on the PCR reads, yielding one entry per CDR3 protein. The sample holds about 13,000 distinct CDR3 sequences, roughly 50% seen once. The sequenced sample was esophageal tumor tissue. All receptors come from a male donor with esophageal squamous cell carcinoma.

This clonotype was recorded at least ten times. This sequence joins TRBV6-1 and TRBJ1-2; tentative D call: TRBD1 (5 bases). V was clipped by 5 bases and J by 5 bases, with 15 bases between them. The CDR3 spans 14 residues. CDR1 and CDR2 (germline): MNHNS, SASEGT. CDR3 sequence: CASSTGVGGYGYTF. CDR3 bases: TGTGCCAGCAGTACCGGGGTTGGGGGGTATGGCTACACCTTC.

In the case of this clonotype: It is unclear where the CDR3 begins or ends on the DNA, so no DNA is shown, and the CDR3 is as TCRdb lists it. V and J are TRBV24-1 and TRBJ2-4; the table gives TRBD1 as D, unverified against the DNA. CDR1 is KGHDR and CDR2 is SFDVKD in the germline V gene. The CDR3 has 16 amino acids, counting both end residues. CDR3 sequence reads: CATSADRVNSPLHLRF.

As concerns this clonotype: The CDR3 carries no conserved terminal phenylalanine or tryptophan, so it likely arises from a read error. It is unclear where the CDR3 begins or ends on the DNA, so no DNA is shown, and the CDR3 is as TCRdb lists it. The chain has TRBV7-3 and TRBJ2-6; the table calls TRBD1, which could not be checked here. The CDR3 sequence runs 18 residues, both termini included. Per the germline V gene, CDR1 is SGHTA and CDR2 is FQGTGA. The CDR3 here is CASSLEGGGGHNEQFFGA.

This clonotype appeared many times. CDR3 residues: CASSRGTLNTGELFF. The CDR3 DNA follows: TGTGCCAGCAGCAGGGGGACATTGAACACCGGGGAGCTGTTTTTT. This sequence joins TRBV5-5 and TRBJ2-2; D may be TRBD1 (6 bases). With 4 bases removed from V and 1 base from J, the gap between germline ends came to 11 bases. The length of the CDR3 is 15 residues. In germline, CDR1 is SGHKS, CDR2 YYEKEE (reference sequence).

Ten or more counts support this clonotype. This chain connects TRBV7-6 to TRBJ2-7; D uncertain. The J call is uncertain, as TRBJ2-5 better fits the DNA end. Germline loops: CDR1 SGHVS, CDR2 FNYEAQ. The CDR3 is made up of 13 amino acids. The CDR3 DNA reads TGTGCCAGCAGCTTAGTAAGCTGGGAGACCCAGTACTTC. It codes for CASSLVSWETQYF.

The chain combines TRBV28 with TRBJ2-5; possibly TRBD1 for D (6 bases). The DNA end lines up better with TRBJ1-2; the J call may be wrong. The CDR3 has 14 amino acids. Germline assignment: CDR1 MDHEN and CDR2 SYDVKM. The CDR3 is CATLKVGGAIGYTF. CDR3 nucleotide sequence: TGTGCCACGCTAAAGGTGGGGGGGGCAATTGGCTACACCTTC.

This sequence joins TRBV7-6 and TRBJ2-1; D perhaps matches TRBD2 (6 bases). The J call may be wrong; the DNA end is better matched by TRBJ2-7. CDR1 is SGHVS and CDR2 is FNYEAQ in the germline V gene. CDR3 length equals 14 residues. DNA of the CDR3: TGTGCCAGCAGCTTAGCTGGAAGCGGGCTTGAGCAGTACTTC. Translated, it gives CASSLAGSGLEQYF.

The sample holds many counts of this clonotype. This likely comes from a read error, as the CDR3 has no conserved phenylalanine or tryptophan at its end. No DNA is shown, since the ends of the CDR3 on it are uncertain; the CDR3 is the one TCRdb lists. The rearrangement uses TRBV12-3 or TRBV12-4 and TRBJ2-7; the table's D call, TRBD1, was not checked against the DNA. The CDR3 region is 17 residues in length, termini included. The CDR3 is CASRPRTASNYGYTFGS.

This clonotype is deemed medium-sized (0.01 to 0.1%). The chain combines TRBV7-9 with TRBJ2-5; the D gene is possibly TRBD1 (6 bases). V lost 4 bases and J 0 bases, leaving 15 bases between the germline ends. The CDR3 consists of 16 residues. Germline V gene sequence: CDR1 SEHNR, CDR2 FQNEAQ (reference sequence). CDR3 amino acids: CASSSRPRDNQETQYF. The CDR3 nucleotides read TGTGCCAGCAGCTCCCGGCCAAGGGACAACCAAGAGACCCAGTACTTC.

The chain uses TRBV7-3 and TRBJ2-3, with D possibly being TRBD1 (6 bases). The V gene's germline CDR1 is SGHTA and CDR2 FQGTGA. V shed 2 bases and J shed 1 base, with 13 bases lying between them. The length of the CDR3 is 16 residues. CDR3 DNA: TGTGCCAGCAGCTTACAGGGGCGAGGAGGCACAGATACGCAGTATTTT. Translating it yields CASSLQGRGGTDTQYF.

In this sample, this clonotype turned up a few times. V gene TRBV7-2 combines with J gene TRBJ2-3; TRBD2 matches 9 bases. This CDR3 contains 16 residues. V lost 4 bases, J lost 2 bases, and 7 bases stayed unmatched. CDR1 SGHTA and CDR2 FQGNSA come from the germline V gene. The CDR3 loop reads CASSSRLAATTDTQYF. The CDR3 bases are TGTGCCAGCAGCTCCCGACTAGCGGCAACCACAGATACGCAGTATTTT.

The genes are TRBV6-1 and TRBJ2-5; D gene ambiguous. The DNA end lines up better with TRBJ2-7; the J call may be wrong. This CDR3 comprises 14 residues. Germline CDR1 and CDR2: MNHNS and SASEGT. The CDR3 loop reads CASSRQPQAYEQYF. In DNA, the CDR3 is TGTGCCAGCAGCCGCCAACCCCAGGCCTACGAGCAGTACTTC.

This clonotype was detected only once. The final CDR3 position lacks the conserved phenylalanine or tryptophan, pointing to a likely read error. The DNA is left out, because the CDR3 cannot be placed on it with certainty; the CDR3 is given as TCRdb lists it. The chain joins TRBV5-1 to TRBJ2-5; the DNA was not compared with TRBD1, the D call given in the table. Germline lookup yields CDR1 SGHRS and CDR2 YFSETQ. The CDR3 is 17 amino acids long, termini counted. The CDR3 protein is CASSLEMGAVNGYTFGS.

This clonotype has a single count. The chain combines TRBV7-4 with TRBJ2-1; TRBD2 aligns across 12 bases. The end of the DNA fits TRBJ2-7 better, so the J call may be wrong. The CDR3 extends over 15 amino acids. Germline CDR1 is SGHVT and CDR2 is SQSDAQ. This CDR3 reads CASSRGLAGYNEQYF. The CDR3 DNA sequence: TGTGCCAGCAGCAGGGGACTAGCGGGTTACAATGAGCAGTACTTC.

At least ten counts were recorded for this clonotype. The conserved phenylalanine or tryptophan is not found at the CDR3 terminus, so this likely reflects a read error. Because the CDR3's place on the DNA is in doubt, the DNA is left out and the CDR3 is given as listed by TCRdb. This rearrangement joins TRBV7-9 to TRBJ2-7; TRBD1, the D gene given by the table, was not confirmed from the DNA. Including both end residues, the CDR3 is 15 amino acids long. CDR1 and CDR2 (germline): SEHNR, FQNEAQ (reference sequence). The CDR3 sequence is CASSSDSLYGYTFGS.

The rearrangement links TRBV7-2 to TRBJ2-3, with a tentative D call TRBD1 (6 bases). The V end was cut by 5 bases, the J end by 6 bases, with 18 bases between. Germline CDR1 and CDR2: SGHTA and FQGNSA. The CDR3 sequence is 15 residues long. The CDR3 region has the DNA TGTGCCAGCAGCCCCCCAGGGGCGCAATTGGATACGCAGTATTTT. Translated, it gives CASSPPGAQLDTQYF.

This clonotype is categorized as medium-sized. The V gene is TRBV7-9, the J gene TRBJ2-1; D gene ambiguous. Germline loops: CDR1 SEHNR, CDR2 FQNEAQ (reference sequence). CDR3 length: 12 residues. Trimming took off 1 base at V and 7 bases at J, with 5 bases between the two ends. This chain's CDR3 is CASSLGFNEQFF. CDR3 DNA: TGTGCCAGCAGCTTAGGGTTTAATGAGCAGTTCTTC.

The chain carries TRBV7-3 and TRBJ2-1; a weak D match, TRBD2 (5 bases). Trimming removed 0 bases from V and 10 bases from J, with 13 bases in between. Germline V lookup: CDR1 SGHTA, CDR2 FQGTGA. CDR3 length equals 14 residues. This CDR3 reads CASSLTYGVREQFF. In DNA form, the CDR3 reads TGTGCCAGCAGCTTAACGTACGGGGTAAGGGAGCAGTTCTTC.

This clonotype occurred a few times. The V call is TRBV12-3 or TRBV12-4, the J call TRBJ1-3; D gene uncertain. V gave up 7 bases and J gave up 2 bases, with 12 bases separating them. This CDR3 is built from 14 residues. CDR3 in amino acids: CASNPSGTGNTIYF. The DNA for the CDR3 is TGTGCCAGCAACCCGTCGGGAACTGGAAACACCATATATTTT.